The following is a T cell receptor (beta chain) sequence with its context. Time point: newly diagnosed, previously untreated cHL patient sample. Isolation of CD8+ T cells from thawed PBMCs used magnetic negative selection. Investigators turned to newly diagnosed, untreated classical Hodgkin lymphoma PBMCs for comparison. The protocol was immunoSEQ multiplex PCR, while the TCRdb copy is restricted to in-frame clones and leaves out a portion. The table records around 14,000 clones, roughly nine tenths of them present only once. The data originate from a study of PD-1 blockade in classical Hodgkin lymphoma. Sequenced: CD8+ T cells from blood. The origin of this receptor is a human donor with classical Hodgkin lymphoma.

This CDR3 reads CASSDDRQGASTSAYNEQFF. The CDR3 DNA reads as TGTGCCAGCAGTGACGACCGACAGGGGGCTTCGACTAGCGCATACAATGAGCAGTTCTTC. The gene calls are TRBV2 and TRBJ2-1, with 10 nucleotides matching TRBD1. The CDR3 length is 20 residues. J was trimmed by 4 bases and V by 3 bases; bases with no gene match: 18. The germline gives CDR1 SNHLY, CDR2 FYNNEI.